This T cell receptor (beta chain) was captured in a study of T-cell memory formation after mild COVID-19. Study-level results: Clones that contracted from day 15 to 85 had balanced CD4/CD8; later expanders were CD4+ biased. Pre-infection memory harbored some responding clones, suggesting cross-reactive memory joined. Whether second-wave clones peaking at day 37 were SARS-CoV-2 specific went unconfirmed.

TCRdb itself ran the 5' RACE reads through MiXCR, one entry per CDR3 protein. The sample lists 170,000 or so distinct CDR3 sequences; over 20% were seen once. For this clonotype: Its cognate antigen is unknown.

There are 12 residues in the CDR3. V gave up 6 bases and J gave up 9 bases, with 12 bases separating them. Sequenced sample: PBMCs or a T cell subset sorted from them (not recorded which). This receptor was taken from an adult woman who had mild COVID-19 (a few samples of this study predate the infection). Cell type and time point are not known. The J gene is TRBJ1-5, the V gene TRBV12-3 or TRBV12-4; D is uncertain. The DNA for the CDR3 is TGTGCCAGCAGGTTTGCAGTGGGGCCCCAGCATTTT. Amino acid sequence: CASRFAVGPQHF.